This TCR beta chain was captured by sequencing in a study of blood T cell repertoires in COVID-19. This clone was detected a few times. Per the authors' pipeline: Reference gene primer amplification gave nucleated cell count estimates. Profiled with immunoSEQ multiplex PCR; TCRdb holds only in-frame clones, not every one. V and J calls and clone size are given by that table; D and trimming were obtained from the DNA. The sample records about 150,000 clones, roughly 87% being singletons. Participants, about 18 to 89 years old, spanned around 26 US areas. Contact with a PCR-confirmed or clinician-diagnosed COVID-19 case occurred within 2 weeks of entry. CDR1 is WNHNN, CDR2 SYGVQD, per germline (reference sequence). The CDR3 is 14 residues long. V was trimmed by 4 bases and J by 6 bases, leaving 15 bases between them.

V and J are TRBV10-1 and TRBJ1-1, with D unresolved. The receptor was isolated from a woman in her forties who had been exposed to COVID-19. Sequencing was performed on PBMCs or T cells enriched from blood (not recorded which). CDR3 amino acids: CASSVNTESSEAFF. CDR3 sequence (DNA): TGCGCCAGCAGTGTAAACACCGAATCTTCTGAAGCTTTCTTT.